The 22 T cell receptor beta chains presented below share a single source sample, sequenced in a study of OX40 agonist ivuxolimab in advanced cancers. TCRdb's table, derived via immunoSEQ multiplex PCR, lists solely in-frame clones and lacks some. Among tens of thousands of clones listed, around 86% were seen once. This material consisted of CD4+ or CD8+ T cells sorted from blood, taken in a trial of the OX40 agonist ivuxolimab. These receptors all come from an adult with an advanced solid tumor such as melanoma, head and neck, liver or kidney cancer.

The V gene is TRBV5-1, the J gene TRBJ2-1; the match to TRBD2 covers 11 bases. The CDR3 runs to 16 residues. The J segment lost 7 bases and the V segment lost 4 bases, leaving 10 bases of the junction unmatched. Germline V CDR1 and CDR2: SGHRS, YFSETQ. For the CDR3, the DNA is TGCGCCAGCAGCCTGATACTAGCGGGAGTAGGGAATGAGCAGTTCTTC. Translation gives CASSLILAGVGNEQFF. The whole variable domain, remainder taken from reference TRBV5-1 and TRBJ2-1, is KAGVTQTPRYLIKTRGQQVTLSCSPISGHRSVSWYQQTPGQGLQFLFEYFSETQRNKGNFPGRFSGRQFSNSRSEMNVSTLELGDSALYLCASSLILAGVGNEQFFGPGTRLTVL.

This clone was seen a single time. This chain connects TRBV7-2 to TRBJ2-3, with no clear D. This CDR3 is 15 amino acids long. CDR1 and CDR2 from the germline V gene are SGHTA and FQGNSA. Trimming left V 5 bases short and J 0 bases short, with 12 bases between. CDR3 in DNA: TGTGCCAGCAGCCTAGTTGTATTCAGCACAGATACGCAGTATTTT. It yields the protein CASSLVVFSTDTQYF.

This clone was counted once. The V gene is TRBV19, the J gene TRBJ2-3; maybe TRBD2 (6 bases). The V and J ends lost 5 bases and 3 bases respectively, with 12 bases between them. CDR3 length equals 14 residues. Germline V gene sequence: CDR1 LNHDA, CDR2 SQIVND (reference sequence). The CDR3 DNA follows: TGTGCCAGTAGTCCGTCCGGGGGAACAGATACGCAGTATTTT. Its translation is CASSPSGGTDTQYF.

The chain carries TRBV2 and TRBJ2-7; the D is unclear. CDR1 SNHLY and CDR2 FYNNEI come from the germline V gene. V was trimmed by 5 bases and J by 5 bases, leaving 7 bases between them. This CDR3 comprises 11 residues. The DNA for the CDR3 is TGTGCCAGCAGTTCGACAAACGAGCAGTACTTC. Translating it yields CASSSTNEQYF.

V and J are TRBV4-1 and TRBJ2-3; 10 bases are shared with TRBD1. Germline CDR1 reads MGHRA; CDR2 reads YSYEKL. This CDR3 has 14 residues. With 4 bases clipped from V and 6 bases from J, the junction kept 4 bases outside the gene matches. CDR3 protein: CASSRQGAADTQYF. For the CDR3, the DNA is TGCGCCAGCAGCCGACAGGGGGCGGCGGATACGCAGTATTTT.

For this clone: Distinct nucleotide sequences in the sample also encode this CDR3. This rearrangement joins TRBV6-5 to TRBJ2-5; no definite D call. V was clipped by 0 bases and J by 2 bases, with 10 bases between them. Looked up from germline, CDR1 is MNHEY and CDR2 is SVGAGI. This CDR3 has 15 amino acids. CDR3 DNA: TGTGCCAGCAGTTACTCGGGCAGAGTACAAGAGACCCAGTACTTC. It yields the protein CASSYSGRVQETQYF.

The genes are TRBV4-1 and TRBJ2-3; 11 bases are shared with TRBD2. Germline V gives CDR1 MGHRA, CDR2 YSYEKL. This CDR3 has 18 amino acids. J lost 6 bases, V lost 1 base, and 12 bases had no gene match. DNA for the CDR3: TGCGCCAGCAGCCAAGGTCCCGTACTAGCGGGAGCGGTGGATACGCAGTATTTT. This gives the protein CASSQGPVLAGAVDTQYF.

This clone occurred once. The genes are TRBV10-1 and TRBJ2-7, with 10 bases matching TRBD1. The CDR3 runs 15 residues. Germline V gives CDR1 WNHNN, CDR2 SYGVQD (reference sequence). After removal of 2 bases from V and 6 bases from J, the junction contained 7 bases not matched to a gene. The CDR3 reads CASSEPGTGVSEQYF. The DNA of the CDR3 is TGCGCCAGCAGTGAGCCCGGGACAGGGGTCTCCGAGCAGTACTTC.

The rearrangement joins TRBV13 to TRBJ2-7; 7 bases line up with TRBD2. This CDR3 spans 15 amino acids. V lost 2 bases to trimming and J lost 2 bases; unmatched junction nucleotides: 6. In germline, CDR1 is PRHDT, CDR2 FYEKMQ (reference sequence). The CDR3 nucleotides read TGTGCCAGCAGCTTAACTGGGGAGGGACCCTACGAGCAGTACTTC. This sequence encodes CASSLTGEGPYEQYF.

The chain recombines TRBV5-1 with TRBJ2-1; possibly TRBD2 for D (5 bases). This CDR3 has 18 residues. Germline V gene sequence: CDR1 SGHRS, CDR2 YFSETQ. Trimming removed 1 base from V and 7 bases from J, with 24 bases in between. The CDR3 DNA follows: TGCGCCAGCAGCTTGCGATCTTTGAGGGATAGGATCAGGAATGAGCAGTTCTTC. It translates to CASSLRSLRDRIRNEQFF.

The chain has TRBV6-6 and TRBJ1-6, with a weak D call TRBD1 (6 bases). V gave up 7 bases and J gave up 11 bases, with 15 bases separating them. Germline CDR1 and CDR2: MNHNY and SVGAGI (reference sequence). This CDR3 spans 13 amino acids. Here the CDR3 reads CASTEGGQPPLHF. The CDR3 DNA sequence: TGTGCCAGCACAGAGGGGGGTCAGCCACCCCTCCACTTT.

CDR3 nucleotide sequence: TGTGCCAGCAGCTCGGGACTAGCGGGAGGGCGTGAGCAGTACTTC. The encoded protein is CASSSGLAGGREQYF. This rearrangement joins TRBV7-2 to TRBJ2-7; 16 positions agree with TRBD2. The CDR3 has 15 amino acids. Germline V gives CDR1 SGHTA, CDR2 FQGNSA. V lost 4 bases, J lost 7 bases, and 4 bases stayed unmatched.

J is TRBJ2-7 and V is TRBV5-4; 11 nucleotides align to TRBD2. This CDR3 is 16 amino acids long. Trimming removed 2 bases from V and 5 bases from J; junction bases left unmatched: 9. The germline V gene has CDR1 SGHNT and CDR2 YYREEE (reference sequence). CDR3 sequence (DNA): TGTGCCAGCAGCTTCGTTCTACTAGCGGGAGAAGACGAGCAGTACTTC. This codes for CASSFVLLAGEDEQYF.

For the CDR3, the DNA is TGTGCCAGCAGCGCAGGGGAGGGTCGCGGGATTCCGTTCTTC. Protein product: CASSAGEGRGIPFF. The chain carries TRBV9 and TRBJ2-1; possibly TRBD2 for D (7 bases). Per germline, CDR1 SGDLS and CDR2 YYNGEE. Trimming removed 3 bases at V and 15 bases at J, with 22 bases between. The CDR3 is made up of 14 amino acids.

V is TRBV7-9 and J is TRBJ2-3; perhaps TRBD1 as D (6 bases). Germline V gene lookup returns CDR1 SEHNR and CDR2 FQNEAQ (reference sequence). CDR3 length: 16 residues. Trimming removed 5 bases at V and 1 base at J, with 16 bases between. CDR3 sequence: CASSSSTGQRTDTQYF. The CDR3 DNA is TGTGCCAGCAGCAGTTCGACAGGACAACGCACAGATACGCAGTATTTT.

This clone is a singleton in its sample. This chain connects TRBV5-4 to TRBJ2-3, with 7 bases identical to TRBD1. Germline CDR1 SGHNT, CDR2 YYREEE (reference sequence). With V trimmed by 0 bases and J by 3 bases, 1 base remained unmatched. This CDR3 region has 14 residues. The CDR3 sequence: CASSLDRGTDTQYF. Written as DNA, the CDR3 is TGTGCCAGCAGCTTGGACAGGGGAACAGATACGCAGTATTTT.

The rearrangement links TRBV28 to TRBJ1-2; D is unclear. The CDR3 covers 11 residues. The V and J ends lost 6 bases and 1 base respectively, with 3 bases between them. Germline CDR1 reads MDHEN; CDR2 reads SYDVKM. The chain's CDR3 is CASRINYGYTF. The CDR3 DNA reads as TGTGCCAGCAGGATTAACTATGGCTACACCTTC.

The J gene is TRBJ2-5, the V gene TRBV6-6; TRBD2 matches at 8 bases. Losses at the gene ends were 0 bases for V and 4 bases for J; bases not matched to a gene: 4. This CDR3 has 15 residues. The germline CDR1 and CDR2 sequences are MNHNY and SVGAGI (reference sequence). CDR3 in DNA: TGTGCCAGCAGTTACTCCAGCGGGAGCGGAGAGACCCAGTACTTC. Residues: CASSYSSGSGETQYF.

The J gene is TRBJ2-5, the V gene TRBV29-1, with a weak D call TRBD2 (5 bases). The germline V gene has CDR1 SQVTM and CDR2 ANQGSEA. V lost 0 bases and J lost 6, with 17 bases in between. CDR3 length equals 15 residues. The CDR3 sequence is CSVEDKGSYVKTQYF. Here the CDR3 DNA reads TGCAGCGTTGAAGATAAAGGGAGTTACGTGAAGACCCAGTACTTC.

This sequence joins TRBV29-1 and TRBJ1-1, with D tentatively TRBD1 (6 bases). V was shortened by 4 bases and J by 11 bases, with 14 bases between the two germline ends. CDR1 is SQVTM, CDR2 ANQGSEA, per germline. CDR3 size: 11 residues. CDR3 in amino acids: CSVAIPRGAFF. The CDR3 DNA reads TGCAGCGTTGCCATTCCAAGGGGGGCTTTCTTT.

The V gene is TRBV5-1, the J gene TRBJ2-5; D might be TRBD1 (5 bases). CDR3 length: 15 residues. CDR1 SGHRS and CDR2 YFSETQ come from the germline V gene. V was trimmed by 5 bases and J by 1 base, leaving 15 bases between them. The CDR3 DNA reads as TGCGCCAGCAGTCTACAGGAGCCCACCCAAGAGACCCAGTACTTC. Protein: CASSLQEPTQETQYF.

CDR3 loop: CASSLDSQGEQFF. Written as DNA, the CDR3 is TGTGCCAGCAGCTTAGATTCGCAGGGCGAGCAGTTCTTC. V and J are TRBV11-3 and TRBJ2-1; weak D call: TRBD1 (5 bases). CDR3 length: 13 amino acids. Trimming pared 0 bases from V and 10 bases from J, leaving 10 bases between. Germline values: CDR1 SGHNT, CDR2 YENEEA.